One and the same sample provided the 30 T cell receptor beta chains below, sequenced in a study of shared clonotypes between healthy human individuals. This table comes from immunoSEQ multiplex PCR, and its TCRdb copy is limited to in-frame clones, with some not included. The profile covers over a million clones, with around 82% appearing a single time and roughly 0.57% taken by the ten largest. Sequencing was performed on memory CD4+ T cells from PBMCs. Noted subset: CD45RA-negative fraction. These receptors were collected from a man between 18 and 29 years old in good health. Some clones in this sample may be carry-over from other donors' samples.

This clone appeared a single time. V is TRBV19 and J is TRBJ1-1, with D hard to call. Germline V gene data show CDR1 as LNHDA and CDR2 as SQIVND (reference sequence). The CDR3 totals 14 residues. Trimming pared 3 bases from V and 6 bases from J, leaving 14 bases between. The CDR3 here is CASSMRNSIAEAFF. In nucleotides, the CDR3 is TGTGCCAGTAGTATGCGAAACTCGATCGCTGAAGCTTTCTTT.

The genes are TRBV2 and TRBJ1-5, with D uncertain. In germline, CDR1 is SNHLY, CDR2 FYNNEI. V lost 9 bases, J lost 0 bases, and 9 bases lay in between. This CDR3 has 13 amino acids. CDR3 DNA: TGTGCCAGTTGCGGCAATAGCAATCAGCCCCAGCATTTT. The encoded protein is CASCGNSNQPQHF.

Here the CDR3 DNA reads TGTGCCAGCTCCCCTTCGGGTAACTATGGCTACACCTTC. It specifies CASSPSGNYGYTF. The gene calls are TRBV7-2 and TRBJ1-2; unclear D gene. CDR3 size: 13 residues. V gave up 8 bases and J gave up 1 base, with 11 bases separating them. Germline V CDR1 and CDR2: SGHTA, FQGNSA.

CDR3 sequence: CASSLTDEKLFF. Here the CDR3 DNA reads TGTGCCAGTAGTCTCACAGATGAAAAACTGTTTTTT. V is TRBV19 and J is TRBJ1-4; D is unresolved. This CDR3 contains 12 residues. Germline V gene lookup returns CDR1 LNHDA and CDR2 SQIVND (reference sequence). V was pared by 5 bases and J by 6 bases, with 7 bases between.

This clone has just one count. The chain links TRBV7-8 to TRBJ2-1; 8 bases fit TRBD2. The junction had 3 bases not matched to a gene; V was cut back by 3 bases and J by 5 bases. Germline-derived CDR1 and CDR2 are SGHVS and FQNEAQ. The CDR3 spans 14 residues. This chain's CDR3 is CASSFTSGNNEQFF. The CDR3 DNA sequence: TGTGCCAGCAGCTTTACTAGCGGAAACAATGAGCAGTTCTTC.

This clone was detected a few times. This chain links TRBV7-9 with TRBJ2-6; D not resolved. Trimming pared 10 bases from V and 2 bases from J, leaving 12 bases between. This CDR3 has 14 residues. Per the germline V gene, CDR1 is SEHNR and CDR2 is FQNEAQ (reference sequence). CDR3 region: CAIHKGAGANVLTF. The CDR3 nucleotides read TGTGCCATCCACAAAGGAGCTGGGGCCAACGTCCTGACTTTC.

This rearrangement joins TRBV5-1 to TRBJ1-4; 8 bases match TRBD1. In germline, CDR1 is SGHRS, CDR2 YFSETQ. The CDR3 runs 16 residues. With 2 bases clipped from V and 3 bases from J, the junction kept 6 bases outside the gene matches. This CDR3 is CASSFGQGSPNEKLFF. The CDR3 DNA is TGCGCCAGCAGCTTTGGACAGGGTTCGCCTAATGAAAAACTGTTTTTT.

V usage is TRBV7-7 and J usage is TRBJ2-5, with TRBD2 identical over 13 bases. The V and J ends lost 5 bases and 4 bases, in that order; junction bases with no gene match: 4. Per germline, CDR1 SSHAT and CDR2 FNYEAQ (reference sequence). The length of the CDR3 is 15 residues. This CDR3 is CASSPGTSGTETQYF. The CDR3 coding sequence is TGTGCCAGCAGCCCCGGGACTAGCGGGACAGAGACCCAGTACTTC.

The rearrangement joins TRBV10-3 to TRBJ1-3; tentative D call: TRBD1 (5 bases). CDR1 is ENHRY and CDR2 is SYGVKD in the germline V gene. The CDR3 sequence is 14 residues long. V shed 0 bases and J shed 11 bases, with 14 bases lying between them. The CDR3 DNA is TGTGCCATCAGTGAGTCGGGGACGTGGAACGCCATATATTTT. This codes for CAISESGTWNAIYF.

The sample holds a few counts of this clone. Other nucleotide sequences in the sample specify the same CDR3. V is TRBV5-4 and J is TRBJ2-1, with TRBD2 identical over 11 bases. The length of the CDR3 is 16 residues. Germline trimming cut 4 bases from V and 1 base from J; bases unmatched to any gene: 4. Germline loops: CDR1 SGHNT, CDR2 YYREEE (reference sequence). The CDR3 DNA follows: TGTGCCAGCAGCCGACTAGCGGGGTTGTCCTACAATGAGCAGTTCTTC. This translates into CASSRLAGLSYNEQFF.

This chain links TRBV4-1 with TRBJ2-1; weak D call: TRBD1 (7 bases). Trimming shortened V by 3 bases and J by 7 bases, and 19 bases separated the two germline ends. This CDR3 has 16 amino acids. CDR1 MGHRA and CDR2 YSYEKL come from the germline V gene. This CDR3 reads CASSHSAQGGWNEQFF. CDR3 in DNA: TGCGCCAGCAGCCACTCGGCGCAGGGGGGTTGGAATGAGCAGTTCTTC.

V is TRBV7-6 and J is TRBJ2-7, with 9 bases identical to TRBD1. Germline-derived CDR1 and CDR2 are SGHVS and FNYEAQ. CDR3 length: 16 amino acids. V trimming: 1 base; J trimming: 3 bases; junction bases outside the gene matches: 7. CDR3 nucleotide sequence: TGTGCCAGCAGCTTAGTTTCCGGGACAGGGATCTACGAGCAGTACTTC. Residues: CASSLVSGTGIYEQYF.

The chain combines TRBV4-1 with TRBJ2-7, with D perhaps TRBD2 (6 bases). CDR1 and CDR2 from the germline V gene are MGHRA and YSYEKL. The CDR3 runs 17 residues. The germline V and J ends were trimmed by 1 base and 4 bases, with 20 bases remaining between them. CDR3 coding DNA: TGCGCCAGCAGCCAAGTCTCCGGGGAGGCCTGGATTTACGAGCAGTACTTC. This codes for CASSQVSGEAWIYEQYF.

The V call is TRBV7-8, the J call TRBJ1-1; D gene uncertain. Between the trimmed V and J ends, which lost 2 bases and 8 bases, there was a span of 12 bases. Germline V gene sequence: CDR1 SGHVS, CDR2 FQNEAQ. This CDR3 contains 13 residues. The DNA for the CDR3 is TGTGCCAGCAGCTTAAGGGAGCGGACCGAAGCTTTCTTT. It specifies CASSLRERTEAFF.

This clone was picked up a small number of times. This chain links TRBV20-1 with TRBJ1-1; no definite D call. CDR1 is DFQATT, CDR2 SNEGSKA, per germline (reference sequence). Trimming took off 3 bases at V and 11 bases at J, with 13 bases between the two ends. This CDR3 contains 11 residues. The CDR3 DNA sequence: TGCAGTGCTAGTACGGGCATTGGGGCTTTCTTT. Protein product: CSASTGIGAFF.

The V call is TRBV6-5, the J call TRBJ2-5; 8 bases match TRBD2. The V gene's germline CDR1 is MNHEY and CDR2 SVGAGI. The CDR3 is made up of 13 amino acids. The trim removed 7 bases at V and 4 bases at J, leaving 5 bases unmatched. CDR3 DNA sequence: TGTGCCAGCAATACGGGGGGGCGAGAGACCCAGTACTTC. It yields the protein CASNTGGRETQYF.

V usage is TRBV10-3 and J usage is TRBJ2-2; 8 bases line up with TRBD2. Germline CDR1 reads ENHRY; CDR2 reads SYGVKD. The CDR3 has 17 amino acids. V lost 2 bases to trimming and J lost 2 bases; unmatched junction nucleotides: 7. CDR3 DNA sequence: TGTGCCATCAGTGAGGGAACTAGCGGAGGAAACACCGGGGAGCTGTTTTTT. Its translation is CAISEGTSGGNTGELFF.

To note about this clone: This could be a read error, since a much larger clone is one nucleotide away. Other DNA sequences of this sample code for an identical CDR3. This chain links TRBV4-2 with TRBJ1-2, with D tentatively TRBD1 (6 bases). Germline CDR1 LGHNA, CDR2 YNFKEQ. The CDR3 loop spans 16 amino acids. The ends were cut back, 3 bases at V and 8 bases at J, with 22 bases in the middle. CDR3 DNA sequence: TGTGCCAGCAGCCAGGATGAAACAGGGAGGTCGGAGGGCTACACCTTC. Translating it yields CASSQDETGRSEGYTF.

This chain uses TRBV28 with TRBJ2-5, with D tentatively TRBD1 or TRBD2 (7 bases each). The CDR3 length is 14 residues. The germline V gene has CDR1 MDHEN and CDR2 SYDVKM. V was clipped by 6 bases and J by 5 bases, with 16 bases between them. The CDR3 reads CASRTQGGRETQYF. The CDR3 DNA follows: TGTGCCAGCAGGACGCAGGGGGGGAGGGAGACCCAGTACTTC.

This chain links TRBV19 with TRBJ2-2; 10 bases align to TRBD2. Trimming removed 5 bases from V and 8 bases from J; junction bases left unmatched: 5. This CDR3 spans 14 amino acids. CDR1 and CDR2 from the germline V gene are LNHDA and SQIVND (reference sequence). The CDR3, as DNA: TGTGCCAGTAGTGCAGGACTAGCGGCTGGGGAGCTGTTTTTT. Its protein is CASSAGLAAGELFF.

CDR3 region: CASRQMAETQYF. The CDR3 DNA reads as TGTGCCAGCAGGCAAATGGCGGAGACCCAGTACTTC. This rearrangement joins TRBV6-1 to TRBJ2-5, with D hard to call. The CDR3 extends over 12 amino acids. Germline V lookup: CDR1 MNHNS, CDR2 SASEGT. V shed 6 bases and J shed 5 bases, with 10 bases lying between them.

The chain uses TRBV5-8 and TRBJ2-3; D gene ambiguous. The CDR3 loop spans 15 amino acids. In germline, CDR1 is SGHTS, CDR2 YDEGEE. V was clipped by 0 bases and J by 5 bases, with 13 bases between them. CDR3 DNA: TGTGCCAGCAGCTTGGGTTTAGTCGACGGAGATACGCAGTATTTT. Protein product: CASSLGLVDGDTQYF.

The chain is built from TRBV7-2 and TRBJ2-7; 7 bases are a match to TRBD2. This CDR3 spans 14 amino acids. V shed 0 bases and J 6 bases; nucleotides not matched to a gene: 5. In germline, CDR1 is SGHTA, CDR2 FQGNSA. The CDR3 coding sequence is TGTGCCAGCAGCTTAGCGTGGTCTAGCGGCGAGCAGTACTTC. It encodes CASSLAWSSGEQYF.

The chain uses TRBV10-1 and TRBJ2-7; TRBD2 agrees at 8 bases. Losses at the gene ends were 4 bases for V and 3 bases for J; bases not matched to a gene: 2. The length of the CDR3 is 13 residues. CDR1 WNHNN and CDR2 SYGVQD come from the germline V gene (reference sequence). CDR3 in amino acids: CASSGTSSYEQYF. Here the CDR3 DNA reads TGCGCCAGCAGTGGGACTAGCAGCTACGAGCAGTACTTC.

The genes are TRBV9 and TRBJ2-2; 11 nucleotides align to TRBD2. Germline lookup yields CDR1 SGDLS and CDR2 YYNGEE. V shed 3 bases and J 2 bases; nucleotides not matched to a gene: 3. This CDR3 contains 16 residues. Here the CDR3 DNA reads TGTGCCAGCAGCGGCGGACTAGCGGGTAACACCGGGGAGCTGTTTTTT. The encoded protein is CASSGGLAGNTGELFF.

V is TRBV5-4 and J is TRBJ2-1, with D unclear. Germline lookup yields CDR1 SGHNT and CDR2 YYREEE (reference sequence). This CDR3 spans 15 amino acids. Trimming removed 2 bases from V and 4 bases from J, with 13 bases in between. The CDR3 nucleotides read TGTGCCAGCAGCTTTAAGGCGGCTTCATACAATGAGCAGTTCTTC. This sequence encodes CASSFKAASYNEQFF.

The chain links TRBV11-2 to TRBJ2-5, with D perhaps matching TRBD1 (5 bases). This CDR3 has 13 residues. Germline CDR1 and CDR2: SGHAT and FQNNGV. V dropped 5 bases and J dropped 2 bases, with 9 bases sitting between them. The CDR3 is CASSRDSQETQYF. CDR3 nucleotides: TGTGCCAGCAGCAGAGACAGTCAAGAGACCCAGTACTTC.

This rearrangement joins TRBV11-2 to TRBJ2-3; D gene unclear. The CDR3 has 14 residues. The germline CDR1 and CDR2 sequences are SGHAT and FQNNGV. The V gene lost 3 bases and the J gene lost 7 bases, with 14 bases spanning the gap. CDR3 region: CASSFPGTSHTQYF. Here the CDR3 DNA reads TGTGCCAGCAGCTTCCCCGGAACAAGCCATACGCAGTATTTT.

The J gene is TRBJ2-2, the V gene TRBV7-8; TRBD2 is a possible D gene (5 bases). With 7 bases removed from V and 6 bases from J, the gap between germline ends came to 15 bases. Per germline, CDR1 SGHVS and CDR2 FQNEAQ. The CDR3 covers 14 residues. The CDR3 sequence: CASTRRGSSGELFF. The CDR3 region has the DNA TGTGCCAGCACGCGTCGGGGTTCGTCCGGGGAGCTGTTTTTT.

Ten or more counts support this clone. Other DNA sequences in this sample translate to the same CDR3. J is TRBJ2-7 and V is TRBV30, with 12 nucleotides matching TRBD1. Germline values: CDR1 GTSNPN, CDR2 SVGIG (reference sequence). V was clipped by 3 bases and J by 4 bases; unmatched bases: 4. This CDR3 has 14 amino acids. CDR3 in DNA: TGTGCCTGGAGCCGGGACAGGGGGCGATACGAGCAGTACTTC. Translated: CAWSRDRGRYEQYF.